This TCR beta chain is from a study of T cells in Graves' hyperthyroidism and ophthalmopathy. Study results and caveats: Prediction of ophthalmopathy progression came a median roughly 6.6 months pre-onset. Blood also contained most expanded thyroid clonotypes above 0.001.

CDR1 is SNHLY, CDR2 FYNNEI, per germline. The CDR3 covers 16 residues. The junction had 14 bases not matched to a gene; V was cut back by 3 bases and J by 8 bases. This clonotype came up a few times. Its antigen is currently unknown. PBMCs were derived from around 10 ml fresh peripheral blood. RNA transcripts served as the template for amplifying TCR beta CDR3 regions. When the TCR CDR3 underwent first-round RT-PCR, the HTBI primer set was used. TCRdb re-analysed the multiplex PCR reads in MiXCR, keeping a single row per CDR3 protein. The table shows about 770,000 distinct CDR3 sequences, with around 20% occurring only once.

This receptor was identified in a woman between 50 and 59 years old with Graves' hyperthyroidism that later progressed to Graves' ophthalmopathy. The genes are TRBV2 and TRBJ1-2, with TRBD1 matching over 8 bases. Sequences were obtained from blood. The chain's CDR3 is CASSDPSYDRGGGYTF. CDR3 bases: TGTGCCAGCAGTGACCCCTCTTATGACAGGGGAGGCGGCTACACCTTC.